Listed here are 2 T cell receptor beta chains from one sample, sequenced in a study of chemoradiotherapy in HPV16-positive cancers. Sequenced by immunoSEQ multiplex PCR; TCRdb stores in-frame clones only, minus some. The sample lists fewer than 30,000 clones; approximately 90% were seen once. Sequencing used blood, obtained from a patient who underwent chemoradiotherapy. The receptors stem from a human donor with HPV-associated anogenital cancer.

The chain uses TRBV7-8 and TRBJ2-3; 7 positions agree with TRBD2. Trimming cost V 8 bases and J 2 bases; bases outside gene matches: 10. The CDR3 contains 15 residues. Germline V gene lookup returns CDR1 SGHVS and CDR2 FQNEAQ. For the CDR3, the DNA is TGTGCCAGCCGCAAAGGTGCGGGGGACACAGATACGCAGTATTTT. It specifies CASRKGAGDTDTQYF.

This rearrangement joins TRBV2 to TRBJ2-2; TRBD2 is a possible D gene (7 bases). This CDR3 is 17 amino acids long. Germline-derived CDR1 and CDR2 are SNHLY and FYNNEI. Trimming left V 8 bases short and J 7 bases short, with 26 bases between. CDR3 region: CASSRGGSPSGGGELFF. The CDR3 nucleotides are TGTGCCAGCTCGAGGGGGGGCAGCCCTTCCGGGGGCGGGGAGCTGTTTTTT.